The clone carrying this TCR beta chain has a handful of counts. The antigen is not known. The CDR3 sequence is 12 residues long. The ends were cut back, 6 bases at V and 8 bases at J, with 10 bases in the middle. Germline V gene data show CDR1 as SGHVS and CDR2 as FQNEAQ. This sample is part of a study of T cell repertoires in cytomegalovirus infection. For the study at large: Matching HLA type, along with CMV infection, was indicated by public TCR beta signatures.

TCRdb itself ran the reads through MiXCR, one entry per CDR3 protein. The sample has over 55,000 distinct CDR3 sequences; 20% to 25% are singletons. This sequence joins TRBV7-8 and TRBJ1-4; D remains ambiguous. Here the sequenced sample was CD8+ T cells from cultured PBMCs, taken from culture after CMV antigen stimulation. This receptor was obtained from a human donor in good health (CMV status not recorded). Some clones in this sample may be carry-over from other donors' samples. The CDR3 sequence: CASSYEAEKLFF. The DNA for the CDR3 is TGTGCCAGCAGTTACGAGGCCGAAAAACTGTTTTTT.